This entry lists 21 T cell receptor beta chains sequenced from one sample in a study of T cell responses to AZD1222 COVID-19 vaccine. Libraries were prepared by immunoSEQ multiplex PCR; TCRdb keeps only in-frame clonotypes and omits some of them. Seen here are about 100,000 clones, approximately 90% observed once, and the top ten hold 15% to 20%. Sequenced material: peripheral blood, taken on day 0 of AZD1222 vaccination. The receptors come from an adult in good health.

The sample holds one count of this clone. This chain links TRBV9 with TRBJ2-1, with 8 bases lining up with TRBD2. V lost 4 bases, J lost 3 bases, and 6 bases stayed unmatched. The CDR3 sequence is 15 residues long. Germline V gene data show CDR1 as SGDLS and CDR2 as YYNGEE. CDR3: CASSPRGVNYNEQFF. The DNA for the CDR3 is TGTGCCAGCAGCCCGCGGGGGGTGAACTACAATGAGCAGTTCTTC.

The chain joins TRBV7-7 to TRBJ2-1; 8 nucleotides agree with TRBD2. V lost 1 base and J lost 8; bases outside the gene matches: 7. Per the germline V gene, CDR1 is SSHAT and CDR2 is FNYEAQ (reference sequence). This CDR3 is 15 amino acids long. CDR3 loop: CASSLGGPGGDEQFF. CDR3 DNA: TGTGCCAGCAGCTTAGGAGGCCCGGGGGGGGATGAGCAGTTCTTC. The full variable domain, rest sourced from reference TRBV7-7 and TRBJ2-1, is GAGVSQSPRYKVTKRGQDVTLRCDPISSHATLYWYQQALGQGPEFLTYFNYEAQPDKSGLPSDRFSAERPEGSISTLTIQRTEQRDSAMYRCASSLGGPGGDEQFFGPGTRLTVL.

The chain recombines TRBV6-7 with TRBJ2-7; perhaps D is TRBD1 or TRBD2 (5 bases each). TRBV6-7 is known as an ORF, though its function is uncertain. V lost 1 base to trimming and J lost 3 bases, with 10 bases between them. The CDR3 has 14 residues. CDR3 sequence: CASSYWGRCYEQYF. The CDR3 DNA reads as TGTGCCAGCAGTTACTGGGGACGGTGCTACGAGCAGTACTTC.

The V gene is TRBV6-1, the J gene TRBJ1-2; 9 bases map to TRBD1. Germline loops: CDR1 MNHNS, CDR2 SASEGT. This CDR3 has 18 amino acids. Trimming at V came to 1 base and at J to 4 bases, leaving 13 bases not matched to a gene. CDR3 sequence reads: CASSEDVYRQGETYGYTF. DNA of the CDR3: TGTGCCAGCAGTGAAGATGTATACCGACAGGGGGAGACCTATGGCTACACCTTC.

The V call is TRBV12-5, the J call TRBJ1-5; no definite D call. Trimming stripped 2 bases from V and 6 bases from J, with 14 bases between. The CDR3 contains 15 residues. Germline CDR1 reads LGHNT; CDR2 reads FRNRAP. CDR3 DNA: TGTGCTAGTGGTTTGCTTCTCAGGATACTTCAGCCCCAGCATTTT. Amino acids: CASGLLLRILQPQHF. Together with reference TRBV12-5 and TRBJ1-5, the CDR3 gives the full variable domain: DARVTQTPRHKVTEMGQEVTMRCQPILGHNTVFWYRQTMMQGLELLAYFRNRAPLDDSGMPKDRFSAEMPDATLATLKIQPSEPRDSAVYFCASGLLLRILQPQHFGDGTRLSIL.

J is TRBJ1-1 and V is TRBV12-3 or TRBV12-4; no definite D call. This CDR3 comprises 12 residues. Trimming shortened V by 7 bases and J by 4 bases, and 10 bases separated the two germline ends. Written as DNA, the CDR3 is TGTGCCAGCACCCTAGTCGTCACTGAAGCTTTCTTT. This translates into CASTLVVTEAFF.

The chain combines TRBV12-3 or TRBV12-4 with TRBJ1-2; D unresolved. V dropped 6 bases and J dropped 3 bases, with 11 bases sitting between them. This CDR3 spans 13 amino acids. CDR3 in DNA: TGTGCCAGCAGCCTCCGGACTCACTATGGCTACACCTTC. As protein: CASSLRTHYGYTF.

The chain couples TRBV9 to TRBJ2-4, with unresolved D. Trimming pared 4 bases from V and 0 bases from J, leaving 11 bases between. Germline loops: CDR1 SGDLS, CDR2 YYNGEE. The CDR3 contains 15 residues. CDR3 nucleotides: TGTGCCAGCAGCCCGCTCACTGGAGCCAAAAACATTCAGTACTTC. Protein sequence: CASSPLTGAKNIQYF.

This rearrangement joins TRBV7-8 to TRBJ1-1; maybe TRBD1 (6 bases). The CDR3 extends over 16 amino acids. Germline loops: CDR1 SGHVS, CDR2 FQNEAQ. Trimming shortened V by 5 bases and J by 0 bases, and 16 bases separated the two germline ends. The CDR3 reads CASSPSPQGLNTEAFF. DNA for the CDR3: TGTGCCAGCAGCCCTTCGCCACAGGGTTTGAACACTGAAGCTTTCTTT.

The chain carries TRBV7-2 and TRBJ1-5; 7 nucleotides match TRBD1. The CDR3 consists of 15 residues. With V trimmed by 4 bases and J by 6 bases, 9 bases remained unmatched. The germline V gene encodes CDR1 SGHTA and CDR2 FQGNSA. The CDR3 DNA follows: TGTGCCAGCAGCTCTGACAGGGAAGGGGGTCAGCCCCAGCATTTT. Protein: CASSSDREGGQPQHF.

This clone turned up a few times. The chain couples TRBV7-9 to TRBJ2-5; weak D call: TRBD1 (6 bases). The V and J ends lost 4 bases and 5 bases respectively, with 14 bases between them. CDR1 and CDR2 (germline): SEHNR, FQNEAQ (reference sequence). The CDR3 runs 14 residues. This CDR3 is CASSSDRWGETQYF. The CDR3 DNA follows: TGTGCCAGCAGCTCTGACAGGTGGGGGGAGACCCAGTACTTC.

The chain employs TRBV4-1 and TRBJ1-3, with D possibly TRBD1 on 5 matching bases. The CDR3 is 15 amino acids. Germline loops: CDR1 MGHRA, CDR2 YSYEKL. V was clipped by 1 base and J by 1 base, with 8 bases between them. This chain's CDR3 is CASSQVGASGNTIYF. CDR3 sequence (DNA): TGCGCCAGCAGCCAAGTAGGGGCTTCTGGAAACACCATATATTTT.

The chain has TRBV28 and TRBJ1-2, with 8 positions matching TRBD1. V was clipped by 3 bases and J by 4 bases; unmatched bases: 10. CDR3 size: 16 residues. Looked up from germline, CDR1 is MDHEN and CDR2 is SYDVKM. The chain's CDR3 is CASSLNRDRYRYGYTF. The CDR3 coding sequence is TGTGCCAGCAGTTTGAACCGGGACAGGTATCGCTATGGCTACACCTTC.

The V call is TRBV14, the J call TRBJ1-3; D is undetermined. Germline V gene sequence: CDR1 SGHDN, CDR2 FVKESK. The CDR3 is made up of 16 amino acids. The V and J ends lost 0 bases and 9 bases respectively, with 18 bases between them. The CDR3 region has the DNA TGTGCCAGCAGCCAAGATCGGAGGACTGCCGTGGGCACCATATATTTT. Its translation is CASSQDRRTAVGTIYF.

Turning to this clone: Other nucleotide sequences from this sample produce the same CDR3. CDR3 DNA: TGCGCCAGCAGTTATGGACAGTCTGAAGCTTTCTTT. Protein: CASSYGQSEAFF. The V call is TRBV5-1, the J call TRBJ1-1; TRBD1 might be the D (6 bases). Germline loops: CDR1 SGHRS, CDR2 YFSETQ. V lost 5 bases and J 6 bases, leaving 11 bases between the germline ends. The CDR3 loop spans 12 amino acids.

The rearrangement links TRBV5-3 to TRBJ1-3; no clear D. TRBV5-3 is sorted into the ORF group, with uncertain function. The CDR3 sequence is 14 residues long. Between the trimmed V and J ends, which lost 4 bases and 3 bases, there was a span of 11 bases. The CDR3 region has the DNA TGTGCCAGAAGCGACCCGGAGCTTGGAAACACCATATATTTT. Protein product: CARSDPELGNTIYF.

The chain has TRBV11-2 and TRBJ2-7; D could derive from TRBD1 or TRBD2 (5 bases each). V dropped 1 base and J dropped 0 bases, with 19 bases sitting between them. There are 18 residues in the CDR3. Looked up from germline, CDR1 is SGHAT and CDR2 is FQNNGV. The DNA for the CDR3 is TGTGCCAGCAGCTTAGGGCAGGGCGAGGGCCGCCTCTCCTACGAGCAGTACTTC. Protein product: CASSLGQGEGRLSYEQYF.

The V and J genes are TRBV11-2 and TRBJ2-2; D may match TRBD1 or TRBD2 (6 bases each). The CDR3 runs to 17 residues. V lost 4 bases, J lost 4 bases, and 19 bases lay in between. Looked up from germline, CDR1 is SGHAT and CDR2 is FQNNGV. Here the CDR3 DNA reads TGTGCCAGCAGCTCCCTGAGGGGGGCTCGCGGCACCGGGGAGCTGTTTTTT. This gives the protein CASSSLRGARGTGELFF.

The V and J genes are TRBV6-5 and TRBJ2-2; 7 bases are a match to TRBD2. Per the germline V gene, CDR1 is MNHEY and CDR2 is SVGAGI. The CDR3 length is 16 residues. V shed 0 bases and J 3 bases; nucleotides not matched to a gene: 4. CDR3 region: CASSYSIRGDTGELFF. The CDR3 DNA sequence: TGTGCCAGCAGTTACTCGATTCGGGGGGACACCGGGGAGCTGTTTTTT.

The chain recombines TRBV9 with TRBJ2-5, with D possibly being TRBD2 (5 bases). Germline lookup yields CDR1 SGDLS and CDR2 YYNGEE. Trimming pared 7 bases from V and 2 bases from J, leaving 18 bases between. The CDR3 runs to 15 residues. For the CDR3, the DNA is TGTGCCAGCTGCCAGAGCGGACGGCCACAAGAGACCCAGTACTTC. Protein sequence: CASCQSGRPQETQYF.

The rearrangement uses TRBV19 and TRBJ2-3; 7 positions match TRBD2. The length of the CDR3 is 15 residues. Germline values: CDR1 LNHDA, CDR2 SQIVND (reference sequence). The trim removed 4 bases at V and 2 bases at J, leaving 6 bases unmatched. Written as DNA, the CDR3 is TGTGCCAGTAGTACTCGGACTAGTGCCACAGATACGCAGTATTTT. It translates to CASSTRTSATDTQYF.